The clone carrying this T cell receptor (beta chain) was detected once. The protocol was immunoSEQ multiplex PCR, while the TCRdb copy is restricted to in-frame clones and leaves out a portion. The sample carries hundreds of thousands of clones, 67% recorded once. This CDR3 spans 14 amino acids. V gave up 5 bases and J gave up 5 bases, with 16 bases separating them. In germline, CDR1 is MNHEY, CDR2 SVGAGI. The data were obtained in a study of cytotoxic CD8 clonotypes in ibrutinib-treated CLL. This clonotype was obtained from a human donor with chronic lymphocytic leukemia. The starting material was PBMCs, obtained after 36 months of ibrutinib treatment. The V call is TRBV6-5, the J call TRBJ2-7; no reliable D call. CDR3 sequence reads: CASSRRLGSDEQYF. The CDR3 DNA sequence: TGTGCCAGCAGTAGACGCTTAGGGTCGGACGAGCAGTACTTC.